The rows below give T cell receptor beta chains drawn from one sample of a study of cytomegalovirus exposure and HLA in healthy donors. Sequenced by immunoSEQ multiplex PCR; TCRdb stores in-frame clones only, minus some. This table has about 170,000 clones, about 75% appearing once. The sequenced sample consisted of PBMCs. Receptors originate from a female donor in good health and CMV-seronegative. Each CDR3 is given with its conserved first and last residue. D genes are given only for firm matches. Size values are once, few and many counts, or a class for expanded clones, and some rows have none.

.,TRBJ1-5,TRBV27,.,TGTGCCACCCTGAGAGGCGGGAAAGGGTTGATTAGCAATCAGCCCCAGCATTTT,CATLRGGKGLISNQPQHF
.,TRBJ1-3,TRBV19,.,TGTGCCAGTAGTCCAAGACAGTTCTCTGGAAACACCATATATTTT,CASSPRQFSGNTIYF
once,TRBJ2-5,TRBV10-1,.,TGCGCCCGCCAGGGGAGACAGCAAGAGACCCAGTACTTC,CARQGRQQETQYF
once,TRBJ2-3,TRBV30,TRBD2,TGTGCCGGCGGGGGTGGGCGGGCTAGCACAGATACGCAGTATTTT,CAGGGGRASTDTQYF
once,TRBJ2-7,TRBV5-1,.,TGCGCCAGCAGCTTGGGGCAGGGATCTGCCGAGCAGTACTTC,CASSLGQGSAEQYF
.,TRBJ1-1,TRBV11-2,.,TGTGCCAGCAGCTTACGGGAAAAAGCTTTCTTT,CASSLREKAFF
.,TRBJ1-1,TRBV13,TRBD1,TGTGCCAGCAGCTTATTAAGCAGGGGGCGGACTGAAGCTTTCTTT,CASSLLSRGRTEAFF
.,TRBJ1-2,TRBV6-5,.,TGTGCCAGCAGTTCAGGTCGGGGCTACACCTTC,CASSSGRGYTF
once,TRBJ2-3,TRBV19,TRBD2,TGTGCCAGTAGCCCAGCGGGGCCCTTCACAGATACGCAGTATTTT,CASSPAGPFTDTQYF
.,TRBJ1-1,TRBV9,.,TGTGCCAGCAGCGTAGAGGGAGGCGCTGAAGCTTTCTTT,CASSVEGGAEAFF
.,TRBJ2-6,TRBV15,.,TGTGCCACCAGCAGAGATCAAGGGAGGACTGGGGCCAACGTCCTGACTTTC,CATSRDQGRTGANVLTF
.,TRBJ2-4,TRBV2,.,TGTGCCAGCAGAGGGACTGTGGGTAAAAACATTCAGTACTTC,CASRGTVGKNIQYF
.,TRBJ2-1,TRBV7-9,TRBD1,TGTGCCAGCAGCCCGAACGACAGGGCCACCTACAATGAGCAGTTCTTC,CASSPNDRATYNEQFF
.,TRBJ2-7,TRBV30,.,TGTGCCTGGAGCGTGAAAGGGGCTCTCCACGAGCAGTACTTC,CAWSVKGALHEQYF
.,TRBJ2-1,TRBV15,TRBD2,TGTGCCACCAGCAGATCTACTAGCGGAACCTACAATGAGCAGTTCTTC,CATSRSTSGTYNEQFF
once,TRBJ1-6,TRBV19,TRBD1,TGTGCCAGTAGCAGGGGGAGCTCCTATAATTCACCCCTCCACTTT,CASSRGSSYNSPLHF
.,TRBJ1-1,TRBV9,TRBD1,TGTGCCAGCAGCGACCCCGGCAGGGGGGAAGCTTTCTTT,CASSDPGRGEAFF
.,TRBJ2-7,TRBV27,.,TGTGCCAGCTCGTCCGCCAGGGCCCACGAGCAGTACTTC,CASSSARAHEQYF
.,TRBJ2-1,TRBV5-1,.,TGCGCCAGCAGCTTGGCCAGGACTTTCGGGGATGAGCAGTTCTTC,CASSLARTFGDEQFF
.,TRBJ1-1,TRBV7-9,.,TGTGCCAGCAGCTTAGGGCCTTCTCAAGCTTTCTTT,CASSLGPSQAFF
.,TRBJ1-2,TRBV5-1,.,TGCGCCAGCATCGGGGAGAACACCGGCACCCATGGCTACACCTTC,CASIGENTGTHGYTF
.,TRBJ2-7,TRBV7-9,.,TGTTCCAGCAGCTTACAGGCGAGCTCCTACGAGCAGTACTTC,CSSSLQASSYEQYF
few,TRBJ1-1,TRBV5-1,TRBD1,TGCGCCAGCAGCGAATGGACAGGGGGGGACACTGAAGCTTTCTTT,CASSEWTGGDTEAFF
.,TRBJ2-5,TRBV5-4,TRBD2,TGTGCCAGCAGCTTATCGCTAGCGGGGGGCCTCCAAGAGACCCAGTACTTC,CASSLSLAGGLQETQYF
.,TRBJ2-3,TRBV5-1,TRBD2,TGCGCCAGCAGCTCCGGGACTAGCGGGGGTTTGGGGCAGTATTTT,CASSSGTSGGLGQYF
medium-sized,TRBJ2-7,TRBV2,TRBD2,TGTGCCAGCAGTGGGGCACAAGCGGGAGTTATCCGCTACGAGCAGTACTTC,CASSGAQAGVIRYEQYF
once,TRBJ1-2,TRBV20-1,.,TGCAGTGCTGGACGGACGGGGGGCTACACCTTC,CSAGRTGGYTF
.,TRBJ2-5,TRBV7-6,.,TGTGCCAGCAGCCCTAGCGAGGAGACCCAGTACTTC,CASSPSEETQYF
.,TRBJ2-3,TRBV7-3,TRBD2,TGTGCCAGCAGCACTAGCGGCAGCACAGATACGCAGTATTTT,CASSTSGSTDTQYF
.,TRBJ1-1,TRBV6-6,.,TGTGCCAGCAGCCCCAGGGGAATCACTGAAGCTTTCTTT,CASSPRGITEAFF
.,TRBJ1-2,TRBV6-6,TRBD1,TGTGCCAGCAGTAACCGGGACAGGGTTCGGCCTGGCTACACCTTC,CASSNRDRVRPGYTF
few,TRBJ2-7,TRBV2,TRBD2,TGTGCCAGCAGCCGGGAGGCCTACGAGCAGTACTTC,CASSREAYEQYF
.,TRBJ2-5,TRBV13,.,TGTGCCAGCAGCTTAACTATTACAAGAGAGACCCAGTACTTC,CASSLTITRETQYF
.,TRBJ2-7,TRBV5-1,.,TGCGCCAGCAGCTTGCAGGGCTACGAGCAGTACTTC,CASSLQGYEQYF
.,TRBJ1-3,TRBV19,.,TGTGCCAGTAGTGACACCCAGGGGACCATATATTTT,CASSDTQGTIYF
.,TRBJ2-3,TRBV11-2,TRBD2,TGTGCCAGCAGCTCCCGGACTAGCGGTAGCACAGATACGCAGTATTTT,CASSSRTSGSTDTQYF
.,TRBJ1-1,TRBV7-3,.,TGTGCCAGCAGCCCTACAGGGCTGAACACTGAAGCTTTCTTT,CASSPTGLNTEAFF
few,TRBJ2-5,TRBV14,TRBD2,TGTGCCAGCAGCCCCTTTGATAGCGGGACAGAGACCCAGTACTTC,CASSPFDSGTETQYF
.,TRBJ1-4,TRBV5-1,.,TGCGCCAGCAGCTTGGACAGGGCCGCAACTAATGAAAAACTGTTTTTT,CASSLDRAATNEKLFF
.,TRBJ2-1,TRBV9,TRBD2,TGTGCCAGCAGCGTAAGCGGGAGCTCCTACAATGAGCAGTTCTTC,CASSVSGSSYNEQFF
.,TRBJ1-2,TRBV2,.,TGTGCCAGCAGTGTTGAGACACCAGGAGGCTACACCTTC,CASSVETPGGYTF
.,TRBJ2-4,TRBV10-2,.,TGCGCCAGCAGCCTGCCGGCGGGGATGACCAAAAACATTCAGTACTTC,CASSLPAGMTKNIQYF
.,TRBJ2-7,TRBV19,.,TGTGCCAGTAGTATAGTGGAGGGTTTCGAGCAGTACTTC,CASSIVEGFEQYF
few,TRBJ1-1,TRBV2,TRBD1,TGTGCCAGCAGTGAAGGCCTCCGGACAGGGGGAAGTTTCTTT,CASSEGLRTGGSFF
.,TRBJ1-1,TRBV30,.,TGTGCCTGGGCCCGGGGTCGGACGGCGAACACTGAAGCTTTCTTT,CAWARGRTANTEAFF
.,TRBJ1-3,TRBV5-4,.,TGTGCCAGCAGCCTAGGACAGCCGGGAAACACCATATATTTT,CASSLGQPGNTIYF
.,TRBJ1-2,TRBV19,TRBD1,TGTGCCAGTAGTCCCAGGGGGCTCCTTAACTATGGCTACACCTTC,CASSPRGLLNYGYTF
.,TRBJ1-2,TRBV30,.,TGTGCCTGGAGTGTAGCAGGGCCCGGCTACACCTTC,CAWSVAGPGYTF
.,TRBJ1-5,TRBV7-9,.,TGTGCCAGCAGCTTACCAGGGGATAGCAATCAGCCCCAGCATTTT,CASSLPGDSNQPQHF
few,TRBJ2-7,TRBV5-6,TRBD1,TGTGCCAGCAGCTTGGCTTCCGGGACAGGGGGAATCTACGAGCAGTACTTC,CASSLASGTGGIYEQYF
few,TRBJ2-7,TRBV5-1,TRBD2,TGCGCCAGCAGCTTTTCTAGCGGGAGGGGGATCTACGAGCAGTACTTC,CASSFSSGRGIYEQYF
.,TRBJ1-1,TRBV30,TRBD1,TGTGCCTGGAGTGACAGGGGGGACACTGAAGCTTTCTTT,CAWSDRGDTEAFF